This T cell receptor beta chain was retrieved from a study of shared clonotypes between healthy human individuals (dated by TCRdb to 2019 to 2021). For the study in its entirety: A few men and two women, aged 18 to 49 years, made up the cohort. To estimate repertoire size and how much clonotypes are shared between individuals, the study performed deep sequencing of blood TCR repertoires from 4 to 6 healthy adults. To increase sequencing depth and limit assay-specific biases, TCR repertoire library preparation and sequencing were carried out by different laboratories using diverse techniques. Per donor, leukapheresis produced somewhere between about 0.8 and 9.5 billion PBMCs.

This clone was counted between two and nine times. The antigen it recognizes is unknown. Base qualities are not at hand, and no much larger clone is one base apart. The donors were healthy, HIV-negative adults who had no recently reported acute infections or vaccinations. Only Caucasian adults living in Nashville, Tennessee, USA were represented among the donors. For unsorted samples, roughly 91 million PBMCs were counted, and genomic DNA was extracted using the QIAamp DNA Blood Mini kit. Blood was obtained by leukapheresis, after which PBMCs were separated by Ficoll-Histopaque density gradient centrifugation and cryopreserved in liquid nitrogen vapor phase. Overall study outcomes, separate from this receptor: Pairwise subsampling indicated that sequencing depth was expected to affect the degree of clonotype sharing among donors. Because the study included a small number of donors, the genetic and exposure-history diversity represented was limited. Sampling was limited to blood, and TCR repertoires in tissue likely differ from TCR repertoires in blood.

TCR CDR3 regions were amplified from genomic DNA by multiplex PCR using the deep immunoSEQ assay. Extracted genomic DNA from each cell subset was spread evenly across all wells of several immunoSEQ 96-well plates, with each plate serving as a replicate. For unsorted PBMC, approximately 300 ng of genomic DNA, equivalent to 25,000 to 35,000 T cell genomes, went into each replicate PCR. Ten immunoSEQ deep assay plates were used to sequence the unsorted PBMC genomic DNA. The purified libraries were quantified using a Qubit 3.0 fluorometer, sized with a Bioanalyzer 2100, and then quantified again using the KAPA Library Quantification kit. Each immunoSEQ 96-well plate was sequenced on its own single-read 150-cycle Illumina NextSeq 550 flow cell. On the study's bioinformatics: Because the immunoSEQ output included only junctional sequences and no quality scores, the filtering could not be the same as the filtering used for full-length reads. Sequences were annotated with PyIR, a Python wrapper for IgBLAST v1.9, using IMGT germline references to assign V/J genes and CDR3. Reads were filtered out if the reads had weak V/J assignments (E-value above 1e-6), no CDR3, stop codons, out-of-frame junctions, or ambiguous translated residues. V3J clonotypes were defined as sequences sharing the same inferred V gene, J gene, and CDR3 amino acid sequence. Percentage overlap between repertoires was computed as shared unique clonotypes divided by the size of the smaller repertoire. Three approaches were used to assess repertoire richness: RTK rarefaction, the Chao1 estimator, and Recon v2.1 estimates of unobserved clonotypes. The table was pulled from immuneACCESS by TCRdb, which kept in-frame rearrangements only. Such tables lose some clones; where checked, under half of the loss comes from unresolved V genes, and the rest has no known cause. V and J calls and clone size come straight from that table; D and trimming were deduced from the DNA. The sample records about 500,000 clones, roughly 80% of which are singletons. The top ten constitute approximately 12% of the sample.

The specimen was PBMCs. The sequence was collected from a woman in her 40s in good health. Some clones in this sample may be carry-over from other donors' samples.

At the DNA level, the sequence is TGTGCCAGCAGCGCCACAAACGGGGGAGCCCAGTTCTTC. Its translation reads: CASSATNGGAQFF. Here the chain combines TRBV7-3 and TRBJ2-1; possibly the D gene is TRBD2, per 6 matching bases. Between the V and J ends, shortened by 5 bases and 13 bases respectively, the junction contains 18 bases. Including the terminal cysteine and phenylalanine, the CDR3 comprises 13 residues. Left in the record is the CDR3 DNA by itself, 39 bases read in frame from the first base. CDR1 and CDR2 are drawn from the germline V gene: SGHTA, FQGTGA.